This TCR beta chain was sequenced in a study of blood T cell repertoires in COVID-19. The germline CDR1 and CDR2 sequences are SGHRS and YFSETQ. Between the trimmed V and J ends, which lost 4 bases and 7 bases, there was a span of 12 bases. The length of the CDR3 is 14 residues. Libraries were prepared by immunoSEQ multiplex PCR; TCRdb keeps only in-frame clonotypes and omits some of them. Of 230,000 or so clones listed, roughly four fifths are singletons. The chain combines TRBV5-1 with TRBJ1-6, with a tentative D call TRBD1 (5 bases). Source material: peripheral blood. This clonotype was obtained from a man aged 45-65 years with active or convalescent COVID-19. The CDR3: CASSLTAPNSPLHF. The CDR3 coding sequence is TGCGCCAGCAGCCTGACAGCCCCCAATTCACCCCTCCACTTT.